The sample holds many counts of the clone carrying this T cell receptor beta chain. The data were obtained in a study of T-cell reconstitution after alpha-beta-depleted transplantation in children. Molecular barcoding with unique molecular identifiers was used for the TCRbeta library. TCRdb itself ran the PCR reads through MiXCR, one entry per CDR3 protein. This sample carries 490,000 or so distinct CDR3 sequences, about 10% of them seen once, and the ten largest clones take 2% to 2.5%. This clonotype was sampled from a child aged 2 to 10 with inherited bone marrow failure, due to receive a stem cell transplant. Sequencing was performed on PBMCs, taken before TCRalphabeta/CD19-depleted stem cell transplant.

This chain's CDR3 is CASSLAQGQETQYF. The CDR3 nucleotides read TGTGCCAGCAGTTTGGCGCAGGGTCAAGAGACCCAGTACTTC. The J gene is TRBJ2-5, the V gene TRBV12-3 or TRBV12-4; D is perhaps TRBD1 (5 bases). The CDR3 covers 14 residues. V was trimmed by 3 bases and J by 2 bases, leaving 10 bases between them.